Listed here are 26 T cell receptor beta chains from one sample, sequenced in a study of blood T cells in healthy people across ages. Together with a sample-barcoded 5' primer, a J-beta primer mix was included in a second PCR lasting roughly 6 to 12 cycles. TCRdb re-analysed the 5' RACE reads in MiXCR, keeping a single row per CDR3 protein. This table holds about 1.8 million distinct CDR3 sequences, around 48% found once. Specimen: blood. Every receptor here comes from a woman between 40 and 55 years old in good health.

The V and J genes are TRBV25-1 and TRBJ1-2; the match to TRBD1 covers 8 bases. Trimming cost V 6 bases and J 6 bases; bases outside gene matches: 9. Germline CDR1 and CDR2: MGHDK and SYGVNS. The CDR3 covers 14 residues. CDR3 sequence reads: CASSRQGRADGYTF. Written as DNA, the CDR3 is TGTGCCAGCAGCAGACAGGGGAGGGCTGATGGCTACACCTTC.

V gene TRBV25-1 combines with J gene TRBJ1-6, with 7 bases identical to TRBD1. V shed 6 bases, J shed 3 bases, and the junction held 5 bases outside the gene matches. Germline assignment: CDR1 MGHDK and CDR2 SYGVNS. The CDR3 totals 15 residues. The CDR3 reads CASRGDSIYNSPLHF. CDR3 DNA sequence: TGTGCCAGCAGGGGGGACAGCATCTATAATTCACCCCTCCACTTT.

The CDR3 region has the DNA TGTGCCAGCAGCTCCAGGGGGACGGAGACCCAGTACTTC. It translates to CASSSRGTETQYF. The chain carries TRBV7-3 and TRBJ2-5; 7 bases match TRBD1. This CDR3 is built from 13 residues. Per germline, CDR1 SGHTA and CDR2 FQGTGA. With 4 bases clipped from V and 5 bases from J, the junction kept 4 bases outside the gene matches.

This rearrangement joins TRBV20-1 to TRBJ2-6, with D possibly called TRBD1 or TRBD2 (7 bases each). Trimming left V 0 bases short and J 0 bases short, with 21 bases between. The CDR3 loop spans 20 amino acids. Germline CDR1 reads DFQATT; CDR2 reads SNEGSKA (reference sequence). CDR3 region: CSARDRRGDSSLSGANVLTF. The CDR3, as DNA: TGCAGTGCTAGAGATCGCCGGGGGGACAGTTCCCTCTCTGGGGCCAACGTCCTGACTTTC.

The rearrangement joins TRBV10-3 to TRBJ2-5; possibly TRBD1 for D (6 bases). The germline V gene has CDR1 ENHRY and CDR2 SYGVKD. This CDR3 is built from 15 residues. V lost 6 bases and J lost 11, with 25 bases in between. CDR3 sequence (DNA): TGTGCCATCAGCGCCGGTTGGTTAAGGGGGAATGAGCAGTACTTC. Protein product: CAISAGWLRGNEQYF.

A few counts support this clonotype. The rearrangement uses TRBV25-1 and TRBJ1-2; a possible D gene is TRBD1 (5 bases). The CDR3 runs 14 residues. V lost 4 bases, J lost 7 bases, and 16 bases lay in between. CDR1 is MGHDK and CDR2 is SYGVNS in the germline V gene. The CDR3 loop reads CASSGGTAVRGYTF. CDR3 DNA sequence: TGTGCCAGCAGTGGGGGGACGGCCGTTCGTGGCTACACCTTC.

The chain is built from TRBV6-1 and TRBJ2-3; D gene uncertain. The CDR3 has 14 residues. V lost 4 bases and J lost 2, with 10 bases in between. Germline assignment: CDR1 MNHNS and CDR2 SASEGT. The CDR3 DNA reads TGTGCCAGCAGTGGTCCGGGTCCCACAGATACGCAGTATTTT. Its protein is CASSGPGPTDTQYF.

In this sample, this clonotype turned up a few times. The chain is built from TRBV7-9 and TRBJ2-4, with D perhaps matching TRBD2 (5 bases). Germline V gene sequence: CDR1 SEHNR, CDR2 FQNEAQ (reference sequence). CDR3 length: 14 amino acids. The ends were cut back, 2 bases at V and 8 bases at J, with 13 bases in the middle. CDR3 loop: CASSLRDPRDIQYF. Written as DNA, the CDR3 is TGTGCCAGCAGCTTACGGGATCCCCGGGACATTCAGTACTTC.

This clonotype occurred a few times. The chain employs TRBV20-1 and TRBJ1-2; 9 bases fit TRBD1. The V gene end was trimmed by 5 bases and the J gene end by 2 bases; junction bases not matched to a gene: 9. From germline, CDR1 is DFQATT and CDR2 SNEGSKA (reference sequence). The CDR3 runs 15 residues. CDR3 sequence reads: CSAFRTGTGNYGYTF. The DNA of the CDR3 is TGCAGTGCTTTCCGTACCGGGACAGGGAACTATGGCTACACCTTC.

This rearrangement joins TRBV5-1 to TRBJ2-5; D unclear. The J call may be in error: the DNA end matches TRBJ2-7 better. Germline lookup yields CDR1 SGHRS and CDR2 YFSETQ. The CDR3 covers 15 residues. CDR3 nucleotides: TGCGCCAGCAGCTTGGGGGGTACGAATTTACCCGAGCAGTACTTC. Protein sequence: CASSLGGTNLPEQYF.

The chain employs TRBV28 and TRBJ2-5, with D possibly TRBD1 on 5 matching bases. Trimming left V 6 bases short and J 2 bases short, with 19 bases between. Germline CDR1 MDHEN, CDR2 SYDVKM. CDR3 size: 16 residues. CDR3 in DNA: TGTGCCAGCAGAAAAATCGGTGGCAGGGCTCAAGAGACCCAGTACTTC. Translation gives CASRKIGGRAQETQYF.

The J gene is TRBJ2-2, the V gene TRBV28; no definite D call. CDR1 is MDHEN and CDR2 is SYDVKM in the germline V gene. There are 12 residues in the CDR3. Trimming pared 6 bases from V and 7 bases from J, leaving 9 bases between. The DNA for the CDR3 is TGTGCCAGCAGAGTATCCGGCGGGGAGCTGTTTTTT. Translated: CASRVSGGELFF. The full variable domain, its missing parts supplied by reference TRBV28 and TRBJ2-2, is DVKVTQSSRYLVKRTGEKVFLECVQDMDHENMFWYRQDPGLGLRLIYFSYDVKMKEKGDIPEGYSVSREKKERFSLILESASTNQTSMYLCASRVSGGELFFGEGSRLTVL.

This clonotype was recorded once. This sequence joins TRBV6-5 and TRBJ2-7; D is tentatively TRBD1 or TRBD2 (5 bases each). From germline, CDR1 is MNHEY and CDR2 SVGAGI. This CDR3 comprises 15 residues. V was cut by 0 bases and J by 3 bases, with 12 bases left in between. CDR3 DNA sequence: TGTGCCAGCAGTTACTCCCGGGACCAGGTCTACGAGCAGTACTTC. It encodes CASSYSRDQVYEQYF.

For this clonotype: A clone one base away is much larger, so this may be a read error. CDR3 region: CASSPPGDQETQYF. CDR3 nucleotides: TGTGCCAGCAGCCCCCCGGGGGACCAAGAGACCCAGTACTTC. The rearrangement uses TRBV6-5 and TRBJ2-7; possibly TRBD2 for D (6 bases). The end of the DNA is better explained by TRBJ2-5, so the J call may be wrong. This CDR3 has 14 amino acids. Germline V lookup: CDR1 MNHEY, CDR2 SVGAGI.

J is TRBJ2-1 and V is TRBV5-1, with D perhaps TRBD1 (5 bases). The germline CDR1 and CDR2 sequences are SGHRS and YFSETQ. V was clipped by 6 bases and J by 7 bases, with 20 bases between them. CDR3 size: 15 residues. The CDR3 sequence is CASTPFLGVGNEQFF. The CDR3 DNA is TGCGCCAGCACCCCTTTTCTAGGGGTTGGGAATGAGCAGTTCTTC.

The chain recombines TRBV29-1 with TRBJ2-7, with 12 nucleotides matching TRBD2. The CDR3 length is 16 residues. Germline V gives CDR1 SQVTM, CDR2 ANQGSEA. J lost 4 bases, V lost 4 bases, and 11 bases had no gene match. CDR3 coding DNA: TGCAGCGTTGGAGTAGCTAGCGGGGGGGCCTTTTACGAGCAGTACTTC. Its translation is CSVGVASGGAFYEQYF.

As to this clonotype: The junction does not match germline at one end; this may be a read error. The chain has TRBV6-1 and TRBJ2-5, with no clear D. The germline CDR1 and CDR2 sequences are MNHNS and SASEGT. The CDR3 is 13 amino acids. CDR3 DNA sequence: TGTGCCAGCCGTGATCCAACACAAGAGACCCAGTACTTC. Translation gives CASRDPTQETQYF.

The chain employs TRBV14 and TRBJ2-4; 9 bases agree with TRBD2. This CDR3 is 16 amino acids long. V lost 2 bases and J lost 8; bases outside the gene matches: 10. Germline V lookup: CDR1 SGHDN, CDR2 FVKESK. CDR3 nucleotides: TGTGCCAGCAGCCAAATGGCGGGGGGGCCTCTTGACATTCAGTACTTC. Translated, it gives CASSQMAGGPLDIQYF.

This clonotype was observed a handful of times. CDR3 amino acids: CASSLILNSYNEQFF. CDR3 bases: TGTGCCAGCAGCTTAATTCTCAACTCCTACAATGAGCAGTTCTTC. V is TRBV7-2 and J is TRBJ2-1; D gene ambiguous. The CDR3 covers 15 residues. The germline V gene encodes CDR1 SGHTA and CDR2 FQGNSA. The V end was cut by 2 bases, the J end by 0 bases, with 8 bases between.

This chain uses TRBV20-1 with TRBJ2-1; perhaps D is TRBD1 or TRBD2 (5 bases each). Germline lookup yields CDR1 DFQATT and CDR2 SNEGSKA (reference sequence). The CDR3 spans 11 residues. Trimming shortened V by 5 bases and J by 10 bases, and 12 bases separated the two germline ends. CDR3 sequence (DNA): TGCAGTGCTGCGAGGGGTCGCGAGCAGTTCTTC. Its translation is CSAARGREQFF.

This rearrangement joins TRBV7-2 to TRBJ2-4, with D possibly called TRBD1 or TRBD2 (5 bases each). CDR1 SGHTA and CDR2 FQGNSA come from the germline V gene. The V and J ends lost 5 bases and 3 bases respectively, with 14 bases between them. The CDR3 extends over 15 amino acids. CDR3 protein: CASSGGGLGKNIQYF. CDR3 DNA sequence: TGTGCCAGCAGCGGTGGGGGTTTGGGCAAAAACATTCAGTACTTC.

V is TRBV15 and J is TRBJ2-1; D is unresolved. Germline V gene sequence: CDR1 LNHNV, CDR2 YYDKDF (reference sequence). Trimming stripped 2 bases from V and 12 bases from J, with 14 bases between. This CDR3 comprises 13 residues. CDR3 in DNA: TGTGCCACCAGCAGACCCGCCCTGAGAGGGCAGTTCTTC. It translates to CATSRPALRGQFF.

This clonotype was seen a few times. The chain couples TRBV7-6 to TRBJ2-6, with 8 bases that match TRBD1. The CDR3 covers 19 residues. Germline V lookup: CDR1 SGHVS, CDR2 FNYEAQ. Trimming took 5 bases from V and 1 from J; bases not matched to a gene: 13. The CDR3 sequence: CASSAQAGQGISGANVLTF. The CDR3, as DNA: TGTGCCAGCAGCGCGCAAGCAGGACAGGGTATATCTGGGGCCAACGTCCTGACTTTC.

This clonotype occurred a few times. DNA of the CDR3: TGCAGCGTTTCCGATACAGGGGGTCCCTCCAATGAGCAGTTCTTC. This translates into CSVSDTGGPSNEQFF. J is TRBJ2-1 and V is TRBV29-1; 8 positions agree with TRBD1. This CDR3 contains 15 residues. Germline CDR1 and CDR2: SQVTM and ANQGSEA. With 5 bases clipped from V and 6 bases from J, the junction kept 12 bases outside the gene matches.

This clonotype was observed a few times. The chain joins TRBV24-1 to TRBJ2-3; a weak D match, TRBD1 (6 bases). V was pared by 7 bases and J by 4 bases, with 14 bases between. Per germline, CDR1 KGHDR and CDR2 SFDVKD. This CDR3 has 14 residues. The CDR3, as DNA: TGTGCCACCAGACCGACAGGATTGCCAGATACGCAGTATTTT. It codes for CATRPTGLPDTQYF.

The chain carries TRBV20-1 and TRBJ2-1; D gene unclear. This CDR3 spans 15 amino acids. The V and J ends lost 1 base and 0 bases respectively, with 10 bases between them. The germline CDR1 and CDR2 sequences are DFQATT and SNEGSKA (reference sequence). Here the CDR3 reads CSARVQTPSYNEQFF. In DNA, the CDR3 is TGCAGTGCTAGAGTCCAAACACCCTCCTACAATGAGCAGTTCTTC.